These 31 T cell receptor beta chains were sequenced from one sample in a study of OX40 agonist ivuxolimab in advanced cancers. Only in-frame clones appear in the TCRdb table, and some are missing; sequencing was by immunoSEQ multiplex PCR. This sample yields 45,000 to 65,000 clones, of which 88% are seen a single time; around 10% belongs to the top ten. Sample: CD4+ or CD8+ T cells sorted from blood, taken in a trial of the OX40 agonist ivuxolimab. These receptors were collected from an adult with an advanced solid tumor such as melanoma, head and neck, liver or kidney cancer.

The J gene is TRBJ1-1, the V gene TRBV15; weak D call: TRBD1 (5 bases). Trimming took off 5 bases at V and 3 bases at J, with 10 bases between the two ends. Germline V gives CDR1 LNHNV, CDR2 YYDKDF (reference sequence). This CDR3 spans 13 amino acids. The CDR3 here is CATSVRTYTEAFF. In nucleotides, the CDR3 is TGTGCCACCAGCGTCCGGACATACACTGAAGCTTTCTTT.

The chain uses TRBV6-4 and TRBJ2-2; 13 bases match TRBD2. There are 15 residues in the CDR3. CDR1 is MRHNA, CDR2 SNTAGT, per germline. The V gene end was trimmed by 5 bases and the J gene end by 6 bases; junction bases not matched to a gene: 3. The CDR3 nucleotides are TGTGCCAGCAGTCCGGGACTAGCGGGGCCCGGGGAGCTGTTTTTT. This encodes CASSPGLAGPGELFF.

Only one count was recorded for this clone. The gene calls are TRBV28 and TRBJ2-5; D is unclear. V lost 2 bases and J lost 5, with 6 bases in between. Germline V gene sequence: CDR1 MDHEN, CDR2 SYDVKM. The CDR3 is 12 amino acids. Here the CDR3 reads CASSLSSETQYF. Written as DNA, the CDR3 is TGTGCCAGCAGTTTAAGTTCGGAGACCCAGTACTTC.

The rearrangement joins TRBV7-9 to TRBJ1-4, with D perhaps TRBD1 (6 bases). This CDR3 spans 17 amino acids. Trimming left V 1 base short and J 1 base short, with 13 bases between. Germline assignment: CDR1 SEHNR and CDR2 FQNEAQ (reference sequence). CDR3 nucleotide sequence: TGTGCCAGCAGCTTAGGGACAGCCGGGGTAACTAATGAAAAACTGTTTTTT. Translation: CASSLGTAGVTNEKLFF.

The chain recombines TRBV28 with TRBJ2-3; possible D gene TRBD1, 6 bases. The CDR3 consists of 14 residues. Germline V gives CDR1 MDHEN, CDR2 SYDVKM. The V end was cut by 5 bases, the J end by 2 bases, with 11 bases between. The CDR3 here is CASSITGITDTQYF. CDR3 nucleotide sequence: TGTGCCAGCAGTATAACAGGGATCACAGATACGCAGTATTTT.

The chain combines TRBV5-1 with TRBJ1-2; TRBD1 agrees at 7 bases. There are 13 residues in the CDR3. V dropped 4 bases and J dropped 5; count of bases not matched to a gene: 5. Germline CDR1 and CDR2: SGHRS and YFSETQ. The CDR3 loop is CASSGDSPYGYTF. The CDR3 bases are TGCGCCAGCAGCGGGGACAGCCCTTATGGCTACACCTTC.

The rearrangement links TRBV19 to TRBJ1-5; D gene uncertain. CDR1 LNHDA and CDR2 SQIVND come from the germline V gene (reference sequence). The V and J ends lost 5 bases and 4 bases respectively, with 24 bases between them. The CDR3 runs 18 residues. The CDR3 here is CASSSSSIGEERNQPQHF. The CDR3 nucleotides are TGTGCCAGTAGTTCCTCGTCTATCGGGGAAGAGCGGAATCAGCCCCAGCATTTT.

This clone has a single count. The gene calls are TRBV27 and TRBJ2-1; 10 nucleotides align to TRBD2. Germline loops: CDR1 MNHEY, CDR2 SMNVEV (reference sequence). This CDR3 spans 14 amino acids. Unmatched junction bases numbered 5, after V lost 7 bases and J lost 5 bases. The CDR3: CASTLAGGNNEQFF. CDR3 coding DNA: TGTGCCAGCACCTTAGCGGGGGGTAACAATGAGCAGTTCTTC.

The chain is built from TRBV29-1 and TRBJ2-1, with 11 bases that match TRBD2. Trimming at V came to 4 bases and at J to 3 bases, leaving 11 bases not matched to a gene. This CDR3 spans 17 amino acids. The V gene's germline CDR1 is SQVTM and CDR2 ANQGSEA. The CDR3 nucleotides read TGCAGCGTTGTAGGACTAGCGGGCAGCCGAGGCTACAATGAGCAGTTCTTC. Translating it yields CSVVGLAGSRGYNEQFF.

The chain is built from TRBV4-1 and TRBJ2-7; 11 bases fit TRBD2. The CDR3 contains 15 residues. Looked up from germline, CDR1 is MGHRA and CDR2 is YSYEKL. J was trimmed by 7 bases and V by 2 bases; bases with no gene match: 7. The CDR3 protein is CASSQRLAGPMEQYF. CDR3 nucleotide sequence: TGCGCCAGCAGCCAAAGACTAGCGGGACCTATGGAGCAGTACTTC.

V and J are TRBV5-1 and TRBJ2-2; D ambiguous. Trimming removed 4 bases from V and 10 bases from J, with 11 bases in between. This CDR3 is built from 12 residues. From germline, CDR1 is SGHRS and CDR2 YFSETQ. CDR3 loop: CASSPYEEELFF. The CDR3 coding sequence is TGCGCCAGCAGCCCCTACGAAGAGGAGCTGTTTTTT.

This clone was counted once. J is TRBJ2-1 and V is TRBV9; no firm D call. The germline V and J ends were trimmed by 1 base and 1 base, with 6 bases remaining between them. The germline V gene encodes CDR1 SGDLS and CDR2 YYNGEE. The CDR3 loop spans 14 amino acids. This CDR3 is CASSVRGSYNEQFF. Here the CDR3 DNA reads TGTGCCAGCAGCGTACGTGGTTCCTACAATGAGCAGTTCTTC.

This chain connects TRBV5-6 to TRBJ1-3; D not certain. Trimming pared 2 bases from V and 3 bases from J, leaving 0 bases between. The CDR3 extends over 11 amino acids. CDR1 is SGHDT, CDR2 YYEEEE, per germline. CDR3: CASSFGNTIYF. DNA for the CDR3: TGTGCCAGCAGCTTTGGAAACACCATATATTTT.

This clone occurred once. The chain has TRBV7-9 and TRBJ1-1; D is possibly TRBD1 (6 bases). CDR1 and CDR2 (germline): SEHNR, FQNEAQ (reference sequence). Trimming removed 1 base from V and 1 base from J, with 7 bases in between. This CDR3 comprises 14 residues. This CDR3 is CASSLVQGNTEAFF. CDR3 DNA: TGTGCCAGCAGCTTAGTACAGGGGAACACTGAAGCTTTCTTT.

This chain links TRBV5-4 with TRBJ1-2, with D possibly being TRBD1 (5 bases). The V and J ends lost 1 base and 6 bases respectively, with 10 bases between them. This CDR3 spans 13 amino acids. CDR1 is SGHNT, CDR2 YYREEE, per germline (reference sequence). The CDR3 reads CASSLTGGDGYTF. The CDR3 DNA is TGTGCCAGCAGCTTGACGGGAGGGGATGGCTACACCTTC.

The rearrangement uses TRBV5-1 and TRBJ2-2; 9 nucleotides match TRBD1. The V gene end was trimmed by 5 bases and the J gene end by 3 bases; junction bases not matched to a gene: 8. This CDR3 comprises 16 residues. Germline CDR1 is SGHRS and CDR2 is YFSETQ. The CDR3, as DNA: TGCGCCAGCAGATATCCGGGACAGGGTGACACCGGGGAGCTGTTTTTT. Translated: CASRYPGQGDTGELFF.

This clone is judged medium-sized (0.01 to 0.1%). This chain links TRBV19 with TRBJ1-1; TRBD1 agrees at 7 bases. CDR3 length: 14 amino acids. J lost 3 bases, V lost 6 bases, and 7 bases had no gene match. The V gene's germline CDR1 is LNHDA and CDR2 SQIVND (reference sequence). The CDR3: CASSLQGSYTEAFF. The CDR3 coding sequence is TGTGCCAGTAGCCTACAGGGGTCTTACACTGAAGCTTTCTTT.

This rearrangement joins TRBV4-3 to TRBJ2-1; TRBD1 matches 10 bases. V shed 0 bases, J shed 8 bases, and the junction held 4 bases outside the gene matches. CDR1 and CDR2 from the germline V gene are LGHNA and YSLEER. The CDR3 loop spans 15 amino acids. The CDR3 region is CASSQDGGTGDEQFF. In nucleotides, the CDR3 is TGCGCCAGCAGCCAAGATGGGGGGACAGGGGATGAGCAGTTCTTC.

V and J are TRBV6-1 and TRBJ2-1, with 7 bases lining up with TRBD1. CDR1 MNHNS and CDR2 SASEGT come from the germline V gene. The CDR3 consists of 15 residues. CDR3 DNA sequence: TGTGCTTCAGCAGCCGGGACAGACACCTACAATGAGCAGTTCTTC. Translating gives CASAAGTDTYNEQFF.

This clone was detected only once. The chain carries TRBV30 and TRBJ1-2, with unresolved D. The CDR3 consists of 15 residues. The V gene's germline CDR1 is GTSNPN and CDR2 SVGIG (reference sequence). V lost 0 bases, J lost 3 bases, and 14 bases lay in between. CDR3 region: CAWSVPAAGHYGYTF. CDR3 nucleotide sequence: TGTGCCTGGAGTGTTCCGGCGGCCGGCCACTATGGCTACACCTTC.

V and J are TRBV6-5 and TRBJ1-2, with D perhaps TRBD1 (6 bases). The CDR3 extends over 13 amino acids. V lost 6 bases, J lost 3 bases, and 11 bases lay in between. Germline lookup yields CDR1 MNHEY and CDR2 SVGAGI. CDR3 sequence (DNA): TGTGCCAGCAGACAGGGCCCACACTATGGCTACACCTTC. Amino acids: CASRQGPHYGYTF.

V is TRBV11-2 and J is TRBJ2-1; D is uncertain. With 0 bases removed from V and 1 base from J, the gap between germline ends came to 10 bases. This CDR3 comprises 16 residues. CDR1 is SGHAT and CDR2 is FQNNGV in the germline V gene. CDR3 coding DNA: TGTGCCAGCAGCTTAGATCTTTGGGGTTCCTACAATGAGCAGTTCTTC. Protein product: CASSLDLWGSYNEQFF.

The chain combines TRBV6-5 with TRBJ2-2, with D possibly being TRBD1 (6 bases). The CDR3 has 14 residues. The germline V gene has CDR1 MNHEY and CDR2 SVGAGI. V lost 0 bases and J lost 7, with 9 bases in between. CDR3 loop: CASSYSADSGELFF. The DNA for the CDR3 is TGTGCCAGCAGTTACTCGGCGGACAGCGGGGAGCTGTTTTTT.

The chain has TRBV10-1 and TRBJ2-5; a weak D match, TRBD1 (5 bases). Per germline, CDR1 WNHNN and CDR2 SYGVQD (reference sequence). CDR3 size: 13 residues. V was cut by 4 bases and J by 2 bases, with 8 bases left in between. Here the CDR3 DNA reads TGCGCCAGCAGTGCTGGGGCACAAGAGACCCAGTACTTC. This encodes CASSAGAQETQYF.

This clone appeared a few times. V is TRBV19 and J is TRBJ2-7; D ambiguous. There are 15 residues in the CDR3. Per germline, CDR1 LNHDA and CDR2 SQIVND (reference sequence). Trimming cost V 0 bases and J 0 bases, with 9 bases left between them. CDR3 bases: TGTGCCAGTAGTATAGAAGGCGGAAGCTCCTACGAGCAGTACTTC. It encodes CASSIEGGSSYEQYF.

This clone was counted once. This chain links TRBV6-6 with TRBJ1-5, with TRBD1 identical over 9 bases. V was pared by 1 base and J by 6 bases, with 4 bases of the junction left unmatched. Germline CDR1 reads MNHNY; CDR2 reads SVGAGI (reference sequence). The CDR3 extends over 15 amino acids. CDR3 DNA: TGTGCCAGCAGTTACTTGGGACAGGGTGGTCAGCCCCAGCATTTT. Protein sequence: CASSYLGQGGQPQHF.

This chain joins TRBV9 and TRBJ1-2; D not certain. The germline V and J ends were trimmed by 4 bases and 5 bases, with 15 bases remaining between them. The CDR3 is made up of 14 amino acids. The V gene's germline CDR1 is SGDLS and CDR2 YYNGEE. In nucleotides, the CDR3 is TGTGCCAGCAGCCCCCAGAGCCAAGGGTATGGCTACACCTTC. Translation gives CASSPQSQGYGYTF.

The rearrangement uses TRBV27 and TRBJ2-7; the match to TRBD2 covers 7 bases. V lost 2 bases to trimming and J lost 1 base; unmatched junction nucleotides: 2. Germline loops: CDR1 MNHEY, CDR2 SMNVEV (reference sequence). The CDR3 covers 14 residues. The CDR3 spells CASSLAGASYEQYF. In nucleotides, the CDR3 is TGTGCCAGCAGTTTAGCGGGAGCGTCCTACGAGCAGTACTTC.

The chain carries TRBV21-1 and TRBJ2-7; the table assigns TRBD2, which was not confirmed against the DNA. TRBV21-1 is labeled a pseudogene. This CDR3 is 15 amino acids long. The CDR3 sequence: CASSTLAVTTYEQYF. The CDR3 DNA reads TGTGCCAGCAGCACACTAGCGGTAACAACCTACGAGCAGTACTTC.

V gene TRBV19 combines with J gene TRBJ1-2; possible D gene TRBD1, 6 bases. CDR3 length equals 15 residues. The V gene lost 3 bases and the J gene lost 8 bases, with 19 bases spanning the gap. Germline V gives CDR1 LNHDA, CDR2 SQIVND (reference sequence). The chain's CDR3 is CASSIITGTSGGYTF. The CDR3 DNA reads as TGTGCCAGTAGTATCATTACAGGGACCTCTGGGGGCTACACCTTC.

The CDR3 region is CASSSAWGFGNQPQHF. For the CDR3, the DNA is TGTGCCAGCAGTAGTGCCTGGGGGTTTGGCAATCAGCCCCAGCATTTT. The chain couples TRBV28 to TRBJ1-5; tentative D call: TRBD1 (5 bases). The germline CDR1 and CDR2 sequences are MDHEN and SYDVKM. The CDR3 extends over 16 amino acids. V lost 5 bases, J lost 2 bases, and 16 bases lay in between.